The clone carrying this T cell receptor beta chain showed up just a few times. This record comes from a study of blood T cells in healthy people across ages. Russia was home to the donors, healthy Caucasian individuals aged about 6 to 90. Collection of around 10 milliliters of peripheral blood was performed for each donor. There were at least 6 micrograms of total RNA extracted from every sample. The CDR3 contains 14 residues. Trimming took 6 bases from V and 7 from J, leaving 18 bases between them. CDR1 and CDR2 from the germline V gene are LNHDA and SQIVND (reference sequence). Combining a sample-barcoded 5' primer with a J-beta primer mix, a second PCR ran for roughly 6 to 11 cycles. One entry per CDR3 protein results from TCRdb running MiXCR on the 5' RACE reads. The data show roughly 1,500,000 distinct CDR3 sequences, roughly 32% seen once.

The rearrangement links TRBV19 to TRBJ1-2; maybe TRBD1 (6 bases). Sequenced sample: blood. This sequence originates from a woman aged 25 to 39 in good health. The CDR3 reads CASSRDTSSTGYTF. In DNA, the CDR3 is TGTGCCAGTAGCCGGGACACCTCATCCACTGGCTACACCTTC.